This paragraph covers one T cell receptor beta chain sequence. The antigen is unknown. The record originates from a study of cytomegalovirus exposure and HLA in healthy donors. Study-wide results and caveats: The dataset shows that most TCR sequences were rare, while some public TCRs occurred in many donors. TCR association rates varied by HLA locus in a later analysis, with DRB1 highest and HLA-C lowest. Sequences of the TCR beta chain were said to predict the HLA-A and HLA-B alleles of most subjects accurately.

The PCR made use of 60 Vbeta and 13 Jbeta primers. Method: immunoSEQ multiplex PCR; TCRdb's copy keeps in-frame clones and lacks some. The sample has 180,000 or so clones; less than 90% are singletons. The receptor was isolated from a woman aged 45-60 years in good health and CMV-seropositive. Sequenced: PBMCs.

CDR3 sequence: CASSLRGLGETQYF. The CDR3 nucleotides are TGCGCCAGCAGCTTAAGGGGATTAGGAGAGACCCAGTACTTC. The rearrangement uses TRBV5-1 and TRBJ2-5, with a tentative D call TRBD1 (5 bases). Trimming took off 2 bases at V and 4 bases at J, with 12 bases between the two ends. CDR3 length equals 14 residues. Looked up from germline, CDR1 is SGHRS and CDR2 is YFSETQ. Complete variable domain (other parts from reference TRBV5-1 and TRBJ2-5): KAGVTQTPRYLIKTRGQQVTLSCSPISGHRSVSWYQQTPGQGLQFLFEYFSETQRNKGNFPGRFSGRQFSNSRSEMNVSTLELGDSALYLCASSLRGLGETQYFGPGTRLLVL.